Each of the 13 T cell receptor beta chains below was sequenced from the same sample in a study of HIV-infected patients and healthy controls. The repertoire came from unfractionated whole blood and reflected all unsorted peripheral T cells. Reverse transcription used around 500 ng RNA and constant-region primers for alpha and beta. Separate chain-specific third strand synthesis with multiplexing indices produced the alpha and beta libraries. From the 5' RACE reads, TCRdb called clonotypes with MiXCR, one entry per CDR3 protein. The sample lists 4,300 or so distinct CDR3 sequences; 13% were seen once. The material sequenced was blood, taken before antiretroviral therapy. The receptors derive from an adult with HIV infection.

Note on this clonotype: As the CDR3 is not closed by the conserved phenylalanine or tryptophan, this likely results from a read error. This chain links TRBV6-2 or TRBV6-3 with TRBJ2-7, with TRBD2 as a possible D gene (5 bases). Germline V gene sequence: CDR1 MNHEY, CDR2 SVGEGT. CDR3 length: 14 residues. CDR3 amino acids: CDSIGGYLTYEQYL. The CDR3 DNA sequence: TGTGACAGCATAGGAGGCTACCTCACCTACGAGCAGTACTTA.

This clonotype is deemed medium-sized. The chain links TRBV6-6 to TRBJ2-3; TRBD1 aligns across 8 bases. Germline CDR1 is MNHNY and CDR2 is SVGAGI (reference sequence). J gave up 3 bases and V 5 bases, and 13 bases lay outside the gene matches. This CDR3 has 17 amino acids. In DNA, the CDR3 is TGTGCCAGCAGTCCCTCCCCCGACAGGGGAAGGACAGATACGCAGTATTTT. It encodes CASSPSPDRGRTDTQYF.

The table lists this clonotype with many counts. The chain employs TRBV6-5 and TRBJ2-1; possibly TRBD2 for D (5 bases). The CDR3 is 15 residues long. V was trimmed by 1 base and J by 0 bases, leaving 7 bases between them. Germline CDR1 reads MNHEY; CDR2 reads SVGAGI. The CDR3 spells CASSYLASSYNEQFF. The CDR3 DNA sequence: TGTGCCAGCAGTTACTTAGCGAGCTCCTACAATGAGCAGTTCTTC.

This clonotype is medium-sized in the sample. This sequence joins TRBV24-1 and TRBJ2-3, with 10 bases fitting TRBD1. The CDR3 totals 16 residues. V gave up 4 bases and J gave up 4 bases; unmatched junction bases: 7. The germline gives CDR1 KGHDR, CDR2 SFDVKD. Written as DNA, the CDR3 is TGTGCCACCAGTGAAAAGACAGGGGGCGCTCCAGATACGCAGTATTTT. Translating gives CATSEKTGGAPDTQYF.

This clonotype is medium-sized (0.01 to 0.1%) by share. A read error may produce the germline difference seen at one junction end. V and J are TRBV5-1 and TRBJ2-1, with D tentatively TRBD2 (5 bases). The CDR3 totals 11 residues. CDR1 is SGHRS, CDR2 YFSETQ, per germline. CDR3 region: CSSSGSNEQFF. Here the CDR3 DNA reads TGCTCCAGCAGCGGCAGCAATGAGCAGTTCTTC. The complete variable domain, with remaining parts taken from reference TRBV5-1 and TRBJ2-1, reads KAGVTQTPRYLIKTRGQQVTLSCSPISGHRSVSWYQQTPGQGLQFLFEYFSETQRNKGNFPGRFSGRQFSNSRSEMNVSTLELGDSALYLCSSSGSNEQFFGPGTRLTVL.

Sample share makes this clonotype medium-sized. The chain couples TRBV15 to TRBJ1-6; D is undetermined. Trimming removed 3 bases from V and 9 bases from J, with 15 bases in between. The CDR3 sequence is 15 residues long. In germline, CDR1 is LNHNV, CDR2 YYDKDF (reference sequence). The CDR3 region has the DNA TGTGCCACCAGCAGGGGCGGGCTTGGGAGTTCACCCCTCCACTTT. Translated, it gives CATSRGGLGSSPLHF.

V usage is TRBV5-1 and J usage is TRBJ1-5; 10 nucleotides align to TRBD1. The CDR3 runs 15 residues. Germline trimming cut 4 bases from V and 6 bases from J; bases unmatched to any gene: 7. CDR1 is SGHRS, CDR2 YFSETQ, per germline. The CDR3 loop is CASSPTGGIGQPQHF. For the CDR3, the DNA is TGCGCCAGCAGCCCGACAGGGGGCATAGGTCAGCCCCAGCATTTT.

This clonotype is classed as medium-sized. The CDR3 DNA follows: TGTGCCAGCAGCCCTGGTGCAGAATACTACGAGCAGTACTTC. Amino acids: CASSPGAEYYEQYF. J is TRBJ2-7 and V is TRBV11-2; D uncertain. This CDR3 comprises 14 residues. CDR1 and CDR2 (germline): SGHAT, FQNNGV. The germline V and J ends were trimmed by 5 bases and 3 bases, with 14 bases remaining between them.

This clonotype is large (0.1 to 1%) by share. This sequence joins TRBV11-3 and TRBJ1-1; no definite D call. CDR3 length equals 14 residues. Germline loops: CDR1 SGHNT, CDR2 YENEEA. Between the trimmed V and J ends, which lost 6 bases and 4 bases, there was a span of 15 bases. The CDR3 DNA reads as TGTGCCAGCAGTTGGAGGTCCACGGGCACTGAAGCTTTCTTT. It translates to CASSWRSTGTEAFF.

At least ten counts were recorded for this clonotype. The rearrangement links TRBV19 to TRBJ1-1; maybe TRBD1 (5 bases). Germline-derived CDR1 and CDR2 are LNHDA and SQIVND (reference sequence). This CDR3 comprises 13 residues. V lost 7 bases, J lost 6 bases, and 15 bases lay in between. In DNA, the CDR3 is TGTGCCAGTACCCCCCGGACGGGGGCTGAAGCTTTCTTT. Residues: CASTPRTGAEAFF.

This clonotype was counted a few times. V and J are TRBV6-2 or TRBV6-3 and TRBJ2-7, with D perhaps being TRBD1 or TRBD2 (5 bases each). V lost 7 bases and J lost 5, with 15 bases in between. The V gene's germline CDR1 is MNHEY and CDR2 SVGEGT. There are 13 residues in the CDR3. The CDR3 reads CASNRGRAHEQYF. In nucleotides, the CDR3 is TGTGCCAGCAACCGGGGCAGGGCCCACGAGCAGTACTTC.

Within the sample, this clonotype is medium-sized. The CDR3 sequence is CASSTSRAADTQYF. For the CDR3, the DNA is TGTGCCAGCAGTACCTCGAGGGCGGCAGATACGCAGTATTTT. The chain is built from TRBV25-1 and TRBJ2-3; possible D gene TRBD2, 5 bases. In germline, CDR1 is MGHDK, CDR2 SYGVNS. V dropped 5 bases and J dropped 4 bases, with 13 bases sitting between them. CDR3 size: 14 residues.

A word on this clonotype: Since a much larger clone is just one base distant, this may be a read error. The chain is built from TRBV7-8 and TRBJ2-5; 11 nucleotides align to TRBD2. The germline gives CDR1 SGHVS, CDR2 FQNEAQ. This CDR3 has 16 amino acids. V gave up 5 bases and J gave up 2 bases; unmatched junction bases: 7. CDR3 protein: CASSHVGTSGQETQYF. The CDR3 DNA is TGTGCCAGCAGCCACGTGGGGACTAGCGGACAAGAGACCCAGTACTTC.